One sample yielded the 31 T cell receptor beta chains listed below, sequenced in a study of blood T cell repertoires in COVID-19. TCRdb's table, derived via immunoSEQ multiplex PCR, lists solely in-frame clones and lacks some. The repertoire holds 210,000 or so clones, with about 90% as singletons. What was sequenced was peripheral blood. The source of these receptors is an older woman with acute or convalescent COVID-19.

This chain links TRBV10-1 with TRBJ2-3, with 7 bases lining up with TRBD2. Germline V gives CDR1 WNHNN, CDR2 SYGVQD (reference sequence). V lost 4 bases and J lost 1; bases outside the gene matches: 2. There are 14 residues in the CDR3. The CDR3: CASSGEGRTDTQYF. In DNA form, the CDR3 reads TGCGCCAGCAGTGGGGAGGGCCGCACAGATACGCAGTATTTT.

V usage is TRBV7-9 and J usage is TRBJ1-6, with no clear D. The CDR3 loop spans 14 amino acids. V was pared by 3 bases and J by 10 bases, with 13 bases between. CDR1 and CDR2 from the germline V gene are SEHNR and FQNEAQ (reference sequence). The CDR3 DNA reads TGTGCCAGCAGCTTGGAGGGATTCGGGTCACCCCTCCACTTT. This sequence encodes CASSLEGFGSPLHF.

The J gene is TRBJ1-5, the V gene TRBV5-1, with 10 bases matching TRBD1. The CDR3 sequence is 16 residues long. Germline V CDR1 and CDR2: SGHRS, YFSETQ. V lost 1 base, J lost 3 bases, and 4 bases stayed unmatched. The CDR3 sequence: CASSLTGQGINQPQHF. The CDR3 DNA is TGCGCCAGCAGCTTGACGGGACAGGGGATCAATCAGCCCCAGCATTTT.

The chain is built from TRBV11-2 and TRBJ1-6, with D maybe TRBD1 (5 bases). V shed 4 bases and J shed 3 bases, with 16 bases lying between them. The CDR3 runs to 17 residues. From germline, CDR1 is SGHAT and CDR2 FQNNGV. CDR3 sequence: CASSSFTAGVYNSPLHF. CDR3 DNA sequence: TGTGCCAGCAGCTCATTTACAGCGGGGGTCTATAATTCACCCCTCCACTTT.

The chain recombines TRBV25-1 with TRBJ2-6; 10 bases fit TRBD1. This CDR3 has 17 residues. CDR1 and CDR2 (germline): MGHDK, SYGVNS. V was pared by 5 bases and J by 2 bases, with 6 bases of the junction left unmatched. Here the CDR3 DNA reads TGTGCCAGCAGTAGTGACAGGGGGCGCCCTGGGGCCAACGTCCTGACTTTC. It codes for CASSSDRGRPGANVLTF. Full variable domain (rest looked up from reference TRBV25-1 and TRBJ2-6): EADIYQTPRYLVIGTGKKITLECSQTMGHDKMYWYQQDPGMELHLIHYSYGVNSTEKGDLSSESTVSRIRTEHFPLTLESARPSHTSQYLCASSSDRGRPGANVLTFGAGSRLTVL.

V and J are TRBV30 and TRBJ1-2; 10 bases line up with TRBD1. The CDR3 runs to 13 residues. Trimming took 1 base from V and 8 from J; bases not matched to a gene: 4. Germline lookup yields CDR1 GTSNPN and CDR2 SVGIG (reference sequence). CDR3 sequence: CAWSADRGLGYTF. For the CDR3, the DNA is TGTGCCTGGAGTGCCGACAGGGGGCTCGGCTACACCTTC. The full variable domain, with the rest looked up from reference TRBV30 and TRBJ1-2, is SQTIHQWPATLVQPVGSPLSLECTVEGTSNPNLYWYRQAAGRGLQLLFYSVGIGQISSEVPQNLSASRPQDRQFILSSKKLLLSDSGFYLCAWSADRGLGYTFGSGTRLTVV.

In nucleotides, the CDR3 is TGTGCCAGCAGATCGGGGAGGGATTCACCCCTCCACTTT. The encoded protein is CASRSGRDSPLHF. This chain connects TRBV5-4 to TRBJ1-6; D is unresolved. The CDR3 has 13 amino acids. Trimming stripped 5 bases from V and 8 bases from J, with 11 bases between. Per the germline V gene, CDR1 is SGHNT and CDR2 is YYREEE (reference sequence).

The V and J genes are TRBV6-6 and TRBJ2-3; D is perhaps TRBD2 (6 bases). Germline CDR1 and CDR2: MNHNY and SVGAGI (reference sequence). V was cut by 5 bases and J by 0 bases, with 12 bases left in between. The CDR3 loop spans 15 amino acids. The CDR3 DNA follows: TGTGCCAGCAGTCCCCGGACTACTAGCACAGATACGCAGTATTTT. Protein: CASSPRTTSTDTQYF.

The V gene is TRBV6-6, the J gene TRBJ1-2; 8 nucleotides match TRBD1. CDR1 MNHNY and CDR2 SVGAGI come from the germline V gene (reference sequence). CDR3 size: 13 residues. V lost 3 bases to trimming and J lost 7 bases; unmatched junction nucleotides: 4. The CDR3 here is CASSYNDRGGYTF. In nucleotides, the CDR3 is TGTGCCAGCAGTTATAACGACAGGGGTGGCTACACCTTC.

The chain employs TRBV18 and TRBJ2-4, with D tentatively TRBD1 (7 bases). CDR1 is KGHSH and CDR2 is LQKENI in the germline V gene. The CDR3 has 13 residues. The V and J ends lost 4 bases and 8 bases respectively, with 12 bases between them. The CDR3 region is CASSRQGGDIQYF. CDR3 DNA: TGTGCCAGCTCACGACAGGGAGGTGACATTCAGTACTTC.

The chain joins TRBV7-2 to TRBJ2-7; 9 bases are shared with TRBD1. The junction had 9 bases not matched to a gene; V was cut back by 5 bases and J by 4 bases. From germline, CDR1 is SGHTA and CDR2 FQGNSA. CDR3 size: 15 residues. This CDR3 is CASSPRETGGYEQYF. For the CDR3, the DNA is TGTGCCAGCAGCCCTCGGGAGACAGGGGGATACGAGCAGTACTTC.

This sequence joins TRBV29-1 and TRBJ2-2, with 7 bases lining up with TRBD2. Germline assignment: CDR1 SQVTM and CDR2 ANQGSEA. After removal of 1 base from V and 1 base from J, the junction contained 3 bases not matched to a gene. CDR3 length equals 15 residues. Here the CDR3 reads CSVEVQRGNTGELFF. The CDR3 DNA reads TGCAGCGTTGAAGTTCAGCGGGGGAACACCGGGGAGCTGTTTTTT.

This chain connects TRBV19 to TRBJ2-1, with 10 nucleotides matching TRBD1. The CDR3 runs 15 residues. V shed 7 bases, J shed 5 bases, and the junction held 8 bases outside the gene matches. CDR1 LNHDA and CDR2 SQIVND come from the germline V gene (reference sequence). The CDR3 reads CASNPGQGFHNEQFF. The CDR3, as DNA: TGTGCCAGTAACCCGGGACAGGGGTTCCACAATGAGCAGTTCTTC.

Written as DNA, the CDR3 is TGTGCCAGCAGCTTAGAGGCAGGAAACTACGAGCAGTACTTC. This codes for CASSLEAGNYEQYF. The chain joins TRBV11-3 to TRBJ2-7; D not certain. Trimming pared 0 bases from V and 3 bases from J, leaving 9 bases between. The CDR3 is 14 amino acids. Germline V gene lookup returns CDR1 SGHNT and CDR2 YENEEA.

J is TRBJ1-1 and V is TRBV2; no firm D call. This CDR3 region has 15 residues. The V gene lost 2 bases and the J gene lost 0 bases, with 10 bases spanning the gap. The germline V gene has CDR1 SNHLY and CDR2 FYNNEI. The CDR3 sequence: CASSERGLLNTEAFF. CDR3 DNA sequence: TGTGCCAGCAGTGAACGTGGACTACTGAACACTGAAGCTTTCTTT.

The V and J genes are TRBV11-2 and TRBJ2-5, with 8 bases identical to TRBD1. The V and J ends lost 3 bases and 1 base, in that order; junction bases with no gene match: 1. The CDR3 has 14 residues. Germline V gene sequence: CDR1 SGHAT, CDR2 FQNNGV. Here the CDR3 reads CASSLDRVQETQYF. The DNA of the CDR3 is TGTGCCAGCAGCTTGGACAGGGTCCAAGAGACCCAGTACTTC.

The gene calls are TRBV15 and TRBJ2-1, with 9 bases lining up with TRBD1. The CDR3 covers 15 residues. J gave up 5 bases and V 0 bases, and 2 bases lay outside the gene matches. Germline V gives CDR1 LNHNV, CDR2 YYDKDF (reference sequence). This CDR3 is CATSREDRGDNEQFF. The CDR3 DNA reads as TGTGCCACCAGCAGAGAGGACAGGGGAGACAATGAGCAGTTCTTC. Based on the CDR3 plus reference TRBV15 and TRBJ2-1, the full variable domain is DAMVIQNPRYQVTQFGKPVTLSCSQTLNHNVMYWYQQKSSQAPKLLFHYYDKDFNNEADTPDNFQSRRPNTSFCFLDIRSPGLGDTAMYLCATSREDRGDNEQFFGPGTRLTVL.

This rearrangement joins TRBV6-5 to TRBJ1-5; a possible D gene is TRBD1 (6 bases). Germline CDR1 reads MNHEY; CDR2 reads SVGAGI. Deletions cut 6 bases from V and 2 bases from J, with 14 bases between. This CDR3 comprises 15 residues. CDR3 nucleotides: TGTGCCAGCAGCATACAGGGATACGGCAATCAGCCCCAGCATTTT. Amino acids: CASSIQGYGNQPQHF.

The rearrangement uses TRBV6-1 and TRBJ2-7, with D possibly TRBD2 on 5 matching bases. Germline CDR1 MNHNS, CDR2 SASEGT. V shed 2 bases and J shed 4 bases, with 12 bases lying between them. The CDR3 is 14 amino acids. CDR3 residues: CASSEPGWAYEQYF. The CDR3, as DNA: TGTGCCAGCAGTGAACCGGGGTGGGCTTACGAGCAGTACTTC.

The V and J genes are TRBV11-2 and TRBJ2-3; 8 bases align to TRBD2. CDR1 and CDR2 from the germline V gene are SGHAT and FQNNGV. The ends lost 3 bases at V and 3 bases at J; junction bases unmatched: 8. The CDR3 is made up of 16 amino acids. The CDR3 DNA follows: TGTGCCAGCAGCTTTAGGGCGGGGGGATTGACAGATACGCAGTATTTT. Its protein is CASSFRAGGLTDTQYF.

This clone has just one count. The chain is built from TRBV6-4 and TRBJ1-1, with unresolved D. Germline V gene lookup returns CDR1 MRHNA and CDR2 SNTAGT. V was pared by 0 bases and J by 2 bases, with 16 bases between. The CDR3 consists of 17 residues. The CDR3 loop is CASSDSGTVGGNTEAFF. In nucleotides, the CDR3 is TGTGCCAGCAGTGACTCTGGAACCGTTGGCGGTAACACTGAAGCTTTCTTT.

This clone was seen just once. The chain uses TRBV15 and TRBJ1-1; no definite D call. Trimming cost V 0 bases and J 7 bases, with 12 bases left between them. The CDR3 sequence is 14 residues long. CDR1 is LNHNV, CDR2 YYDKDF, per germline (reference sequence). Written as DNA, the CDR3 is TGTGCCACCAGCAGAGATCAAGGAAACTATGAAGCTTTCTTT. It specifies CATSRDQGNYEAFF.

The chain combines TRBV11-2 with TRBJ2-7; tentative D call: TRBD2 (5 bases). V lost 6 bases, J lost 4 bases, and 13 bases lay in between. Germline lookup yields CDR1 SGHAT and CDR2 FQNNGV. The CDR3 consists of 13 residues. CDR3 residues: CASRRTGKYEQYF. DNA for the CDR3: TGTGCCAGCAGAAGGACCGGGAAATACGAGCAGTACTTC.

Written as DNA, the CDR3 is TGTGCCAGCAGAAGACAGGGTGGCAAACTGTTTTTT. It is translated as CASRRQGGKLFF. The V and J genes are TRBV6-5 and TRBJ1-4; 7 bases match TRBD1. Trimming at V came to 6 bases and at J to 11 bases, leaving 6 bases not matched to a gene. The germline CDR1 and CDR2 sequences are MNHEY and SVGAGI. The CDR3 is 12 amino acids.

The CDR3 DNA reads TGTGCCAGCTACAATTCGGCAGGGGAAAACTATGGCTACACCTTC. Its translation is CASYNSAGENYGYTF. This chain joins TRBV28 and TRBJ1-2, with D perhaps matching TRBD1 (6 bases). V dropped 8 bases and J dropped 2 bases, with 18 bases sitting between them. The germline V gene encodes CDR1 MDHEN and CDR2 SYDVKM. The CDR3 runs to 15 residues.

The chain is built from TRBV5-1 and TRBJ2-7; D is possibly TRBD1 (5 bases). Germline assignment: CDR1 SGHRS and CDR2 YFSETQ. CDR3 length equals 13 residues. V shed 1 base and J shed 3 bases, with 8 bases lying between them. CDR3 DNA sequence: TGCGCCAGCAGCTTGCAGGGTCTCTACGAGCAGTACTTC. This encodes CASSLQGLYEQYF.

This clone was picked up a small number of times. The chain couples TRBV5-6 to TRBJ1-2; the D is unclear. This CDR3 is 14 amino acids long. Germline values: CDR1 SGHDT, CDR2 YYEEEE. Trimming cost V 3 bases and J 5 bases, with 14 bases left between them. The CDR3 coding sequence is TGTGCCAGCAGCTCAAGGCACGGCGGTTATGGCTACACCTTC. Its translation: CASSSRHGGYGYTF.

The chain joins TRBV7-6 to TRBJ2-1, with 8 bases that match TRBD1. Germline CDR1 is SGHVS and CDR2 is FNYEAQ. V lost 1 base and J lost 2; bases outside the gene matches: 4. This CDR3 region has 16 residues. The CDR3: CASSLGSRGPYNEQFF. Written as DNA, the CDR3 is TGTGCCAGCAGCTTAGGAAGCAGGGGGCCCTACAATGAGCAGTTCTTC.

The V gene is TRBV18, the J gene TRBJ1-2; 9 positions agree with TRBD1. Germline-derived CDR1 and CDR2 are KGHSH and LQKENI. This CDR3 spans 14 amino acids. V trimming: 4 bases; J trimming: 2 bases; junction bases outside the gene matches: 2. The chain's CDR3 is CASSRGQGNYGYTF. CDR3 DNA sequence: TGTGCCAGCTCACGGGGACAGGGAAACTATGGCTACACCTTC.

CDR3 nucleotides: TGTGCCAGCAGCCAAGAGCCCCCAGGCTACAATGAGCAGTTCTTC. Translation: CASSQEPPGYNEQFF. The J gene is TRBJ2-1, the V gene TRBV3-1 (or the pseudogene TRBV3-2); no definite D call. V gave up 0 bases and J gave up 3 bases, with 9 bases separating them. Germline V gene lookup returns CDR1 LGHDT and CDR2 YNNKEL (reference sequence). The CDR3 loop spans 15 amino acids.

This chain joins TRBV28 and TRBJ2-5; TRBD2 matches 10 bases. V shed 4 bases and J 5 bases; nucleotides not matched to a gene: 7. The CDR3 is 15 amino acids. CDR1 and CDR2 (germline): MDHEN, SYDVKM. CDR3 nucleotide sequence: TGTGCCAGCAGTTCCCTAGCGGGAGAGTCCGAGACCCAGTACTTC. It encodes CASSSLAGESETQYF.